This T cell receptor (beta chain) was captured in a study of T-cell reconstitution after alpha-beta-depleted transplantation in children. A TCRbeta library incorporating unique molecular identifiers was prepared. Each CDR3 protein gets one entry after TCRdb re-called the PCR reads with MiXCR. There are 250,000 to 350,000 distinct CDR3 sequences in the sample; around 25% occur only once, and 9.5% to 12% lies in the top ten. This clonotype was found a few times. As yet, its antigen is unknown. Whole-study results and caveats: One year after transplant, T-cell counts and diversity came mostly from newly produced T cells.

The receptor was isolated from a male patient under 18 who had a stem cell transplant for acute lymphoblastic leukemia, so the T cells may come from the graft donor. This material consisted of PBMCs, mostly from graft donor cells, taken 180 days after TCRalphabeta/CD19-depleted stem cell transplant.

DNA for the CDR3: TGTGCCATCAGTGAGAGACAGGGTTGGGGCGAGCAGTACTTC. It yields the protein CAISERQGWGEQYF. The genes are TRBV10-3 and TRBJ2-7, with 7 positions matching TRBD1. CDR3 size: 14 residues. Germline V lookup: CDR1 ENHRY, CDR2 SYGVKD. J was trimmed by 6 bases and V by 2 bases; bases with no gene match: 7.